This record concerns one TCR beta chain sequence. Its antigen is undetermined. This record belongs to a study of T-cell memory formation after mild COVID-19. General study results and limits: Second-wave clones with a day 37 peak had unconfirmed SARS-CoV-2 specificity. CD4+ bias marked clones expanding day 15 to 37, unlike balanced contracting clones.

Germline V lookup: CDR1 SGHTA, CDR2 FQGNSA. The length of the CDR3 is 13 residues. V trimming: 4 bases; J trimming: 5 bases; junction bases outside the gene matches: 4. TCRdb redid the calling of the 5' RACE reads with MiXCR, one entry per CDR3 protein. Of under 650,000 distinct CDR3 sequences in the sample, approximately 18% were seen once. The origin of this receptor is an adult woman who had mild COVID-19 (a few samples of this study predate the infection). Cell type and time point are not known. V is TRBV7-2 and J is TRBJ1-2; TRBD1 agrees at 7 bases. Specimen: PBMCs or a T cell subset sorted from them (not recorded which). CDR3 sequence reads: CASSSQGRYGYTF. CDR3 DNA sequence: TGTGCCAGCAGCTCACAGGGGAGGTATGGCTACACCTTC.